This T cell receptor (beta chain) originates from a study of CDR3 diversity in severe acne. The CDR3 is 17 residues long. Trimming removed 6 bases from V and 6 bases from J, with 21 bases in between. MiXCR was run by TCRdb on the PCR reads, yielding one entry per CDR3 protein. This table holds about 84,000 distinct CDR3 sequences, about 54% found once. This clonotype was picked up many times. This TCR was sampled from a male donor in good health, without acne. This sequence joins TRBV12-3 or TRBV12-4 and TRBJ1-6; D is perhaps TRBD1 (6 bases). The sample taken for sequencing was blood. The DNA for the CDR3 is TGTGCCAGCAGCCGCCTCCTCGTACAGGGAACTAATTCACCCCTCCACTTT. This sequence encodes CASSRLLVQGTNSPLHF.